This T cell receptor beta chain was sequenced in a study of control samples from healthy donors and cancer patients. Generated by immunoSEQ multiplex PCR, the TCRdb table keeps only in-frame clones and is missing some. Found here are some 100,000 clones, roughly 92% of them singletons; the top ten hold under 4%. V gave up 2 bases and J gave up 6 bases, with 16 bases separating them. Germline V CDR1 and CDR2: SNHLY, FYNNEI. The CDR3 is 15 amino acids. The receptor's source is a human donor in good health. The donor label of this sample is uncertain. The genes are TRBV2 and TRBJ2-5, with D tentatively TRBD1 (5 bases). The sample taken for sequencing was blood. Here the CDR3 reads CASSESPQGMKTQYF. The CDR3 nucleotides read TGTGCCAGCAGTGAATCCCCGCAGGGTATGAAGACCCAGTACTTC.